The sequence of this T cell receptor beta chain was determined in a study of control samples from healthy donors and cancer patients. Germline assignment: CDR1 LNHDA and CDR2 SQIVND (reference sequence). The CDR3 runs to 14 residues. Deletions cut 6 bases from V and 2 bases from J, with 13 bases between. The table came from immunoSEQ multiplex PCR; TCRdb's copy has only in-frame clones and leaves some out. Among 110,000 to 150,000 clones listed, roughly nine tenths were seen once. The sequence came from a man aged 18 to 30 in good health. The chain is built from TRBV19 and TRBJ1-2; no firm D call. Sequencing used blood. Here the CDR3 DNA reads TGTGCCAGTAGATCTGCGGACCGGAACTATGGCTACACCTTC. Residues: CASRSADRNYGYTF.